The 4 T cell receptor beta chains below come from one sample, sequenced in a study of cytotoxic CD8 clonotypes in ibrutinib-treated CLL. Clones were read by immunoSEQ multiplex PCR, and TCRdb kept only the in-frame ones, dropping some. Here the sample spans 50,000 to 60,000 clones, roughly 83% being singletons. Material: PBMCs, obtained after 24 months of ibrutinib treatment. Receptor source: a human donor with chronic lymphocytic leukemia.

The rearrangement joins TRBV6-5 to TRBJ2-1, with TRBD1 identical over 8 bases. The V gene's germline CDR1 is MNHEY and CDR2 SVGAGI. Trimming at V came to 5 bases and at J to 0 bases, leaving 3 bases not matched to a gene. This CDR3 contains 15 residues. The CDR3 reads CASSGQGNSYNEQFF. The CDR3 DNA reads as TGTGCCAGCAGTGGACAGGGAAACTCCTACAATGAGCAGTTCTTC.

The chain recombines TRBV6-6 with TRBJ1-1, with a weak D call TRBD1 (6 bases). The CDR3 is made up of 14 amino acids. The V gene's germline CDR1 is MNHNY and CDR2 SVGAGI (reference sequence). The ends were cut back, 6 bases at V and 4 bases at J, with 15 bases in the middle. CDR3 protein: CASRPSQGSTEAFF. CDR3 nucleotides: TGTGCCAGCAGACCTTCACAGGGAAGCACTGAAGCTTTCTTT.

This sequence joins TRBV4-1 and TRBJ1-1; 7 bases are shared with TRBD1. Germline trimming cut 6 bases from V and 0 bases from J; bases unmatched to any gene: 7. Germline lookup yields CDR1 MGHRA and CDR2 YSYEKL. The CDR3 length is 15 residues. The CDR3 nucleotides are TGCGCCAGCAGTCCAACTGACAGGGTGAACACTGAAGCTTTCTTT. Amino acid sequence: CASSPTDRVNTEAFF.

Relative to its sample, this clone is medium-sized. The chain recombines TRBV7-9 with TRBJ2-1; D gene unclear. The ends were cut back, 1 base at V and 14 bases at J, with 3 bases in the middle. There are 9 residues in the CDR3. CDR1 and CDR2 from the germline V gene are SEHNR and FQNEAQ (reference sequence). CDR3: CASSLGEFF. The CDR3, as DNA: TGTGCCAGCAGCTTAGGCGAGTTCTTC.